A selection of T cell receptor beta chains follows, all from one sample in a study of blood T cell repertoires in COVID-19. Profiling relied on immunoSEQ multiplex PCR, and the TCRdb table lists in-frame clones only, not all of them. The sample consists of tens of thousands of clones, around 82% of them appearing once. The sample was peripheral blood. All receptors come from a man aged 80 or over with COVID-19, enrolled during active disease. Each CDR3 is given with its conserved first and last residue. A D gene is named only where the DNA matches it firmly. Size is stated for part of the rows, as once, few or many counts, or as a class when the clone is expanded.

d_call clone_size j_call v_call cdr3_nt cdr3_aa
. . TRBJ2-2 TRBV9 TGTGCCAGCCAAGACAGAACGAACACCGGGGAGCTGTTTTTT CASQDRTNTGELFF
. . TRBJ1-3 TRBV5-7 TGTGCCAGCAGCCCCCACAGGGCCCCCTCTGGAAACACCATATATTTT CASSPHRAPSGNTIYF
. . TRBJ2-5 TRBV5-1 TGCGCCAGCAGCTTGAAGGAGTACCAAGAGACCCAGTACTTC CASSLKEYQETQYF
TRBD1 . TRBJ2-2 TRBV27 TGTGCCAGCAGAGGGACAGGGAAAAACACCGGGGAGCTGTTTTTT CASRGTGKNTGELFF
TRBD2 . TRBJ2-3 TRBV18 TGTGCCAGCTCCCTCTCGGGGGGAGCCTCCACAGATACGCAGTATTTT CASSLSGGASTDTQYF
. once TRBJ2-1 TRBV15 TGTGCCACCAGCAGAGATCGGCGGATCAATGAGCAGTTCTTC CATSRDRRINEQFF
TRBD2 once TRBJ2-1 TRBV12-5 TGTGCTAGTGGTTTGATCGACCCGACTAGCGGGAGGGCCGATTACAATGAGCAGTTCTTC CASGLIDPTSGRADYNEQFF
TRBD1 . TRBJ1-2 TRBV6-5 TGTGCCAGCAGTTCCGTCGCCGCAGGGGGCTTTTATGGCTACACCTTC CASSSVAAGGFYGYTF
. . TRBJ2-1 TRBV11-2 TGTGCCAGCAGCCAGGGGGCGGGAGCGTACAATGAGCAGTTCTTC CASSQGAGAYNEQFF
TRBD1 . TRBJ1-4 TRBV4-3 TGCGCCAGCAGCCCAGGGGGGACTAATGAAAAACTGTTTTTT CASSPGGTNEKLFF
TRBD2 . TRBJ2-3 TRBV28 TGTGCCAGCAGTGATAGCGGGGCCCGCACAGATACGCAGTATTTT CASSDSGARTDTQYF
TRBD2 . TRBJ2-1 TRBV5-1 TGCGCCAGCAGCCCTCTCGCGGGAGGGCCGGAATTCTTC CASSPLAGGPEFF
TRBD1 . TRBJ2-7 TRBV5-8 TGTGCCAGCAGCTTGGCAGGGGGAACCTACGAGCAGTACTTC CASSLAGGTYEQYF
TRBD2 . TRBJ2-1 TRBV11-2 TGTGCCATCCAAGCGGGGGACTACAATGAGCAGTTCTTC CAIQAGDYNEQFF
. . TRBJ1-2 TRBV6-1 TGTGCCAGCAGTGAACGCGGACTCCCAGGGGATAACTATGGCTACACCTTC CASSERGLPGDNYGYTF
TRBD1 . TRBJ1-1 TRBV7-9 TGTGCCAGCAGCTTAGAACAGGGGTCGGGAACTTTCTTT CASSLEQGSGTFF
. . TRBJ1-4 TRBV6-6 TGTGCCAGCAGTCCAACGATGGGGAGGGAAAAACTGTTTTTT CASSPTMGREKLFF
. . TRBJ1-4 TRBV5-5 TGTGCCAGCAGCTTGCGGGTCCTCTTCAATGAAAAACTGTTTTTT CASSLRVLFNEKLFF
. . TRBJ1-2 TRBV19 TGTGCCACTACCGACGAAAGGACAGCGAACTATGGCTACACCTTC CATTDERTANYGYTF
TRBD2 . TRBJ2-1 TRBV5-1 TGCGCCAGCAGCTTAATCCCCGGGGGGAATGAGCAGTTCTTC CASSLIPGGNEQFF
TRBD1 . TRBJ2-5 TRBV9 TGTGCCAGCAGCGTAGATTCAGGGGGCGTAGAGACCCAGTACTTC CASSVDSGGVETQYF
TRBD1 . TRBJ1-2 TRBV5-6 TGTGCCAGCAGCCTAGGGGGCTCTTCCTATGGCTACACCTTC CASSLGGSSYGYTF
. once TRBJ2-6 TRBV24-1 TGTGCCACCCGGGGGACAGACCACTCTGGGGCCAACGTCCTGACTTTC CATRGTDHSGANVLTF
. . TRBJ2-3 TRBV15 TGTGCCACCAGCAGAGACCCGGCGGCAGATACGCAGTATTTT CATSRDPAADTQYF
TRBD1 . TRBJ2-7 TRBV6-5 TGTGCCAGCAGTTTAGGGGGCATCGCCTACGAGCAGTACTTC CASSLGGIAYEQYF
TRBD2 . TRBJ2-1 TRBV19 TGTGCCAGTAGGGGACTAGCGGGAGGGAATAGGTACAATGAGCAGTTCTTC CASRGLAGGNRYNEQFF
TRBD1 few TRBJ1-2 TRBV28 TGTGCCAGCAGCCTCACAGGGGGCCGGGGCTACACCTTC CASSLTGGRGYTF
. . TRBJ1-1 TRBV18 TGTGCCAGCTCACCACAGACTTTGAACACTGAAGCTTTCTTT CASSPQTLNTEAFF
. . TRBJ2-5 TRBV2 TGTGCCAGCGGCTGGCCCCTCGAGACCCAGTACTTC CASGWPLETQYF
. few TRBJ2-1 TRBV4-1 TGCGCCAGCAGCCAAGATTGGGCGGGATACAATGAGCAGTTCTTC CASSQDWAGYNEQFF
. . TRBJ1-5 TRBV28 TGTGCCAGCAGACGACCGGAGGGGTATCAGCCCCAGCATTTT CASRRPEGYQPQHF
. . TRBJ1-1 TRBV6-5 TGTGCCAGCAGTTACATTCTGGGGCCAACTGGGACTGAAGCTTTCTTT CASSYILGPTGTEAFF
TRBD2 . TRBJ2-3 TRBV5-4 TGTGCCAGCAGCCCTACTAGCGGGAGGACTACAGATACGCAGTATTTT CASSPTSGRTTDTQYF
TRBD1 . TRBJ1-5 TRBV7-8 TGTGCCAGCAGCTTAAGTTCTGGACAGGCTAGCAATCAGCCCCAGCATTTT CASSLSSGQASNQPQHF
TRBD1 . TRBJ1-3 TRBV11-2 TGTGCCAGCAGCTTAGGACAGGGCGCTGGAAACACCATATATTTT CASSLGQGAGNTIYF
. . TRBJ1-1 TRBV12-3/TRBV12-4 TGTGCCAGCAGTTTGCAGGGAAACACTGAAGCTTTCTTT CASSLQGNTEAFF
. once TRBJ2-1 TRBV3-1/TRBV3-2 TGTGCCAGCAGCCATACCGGGACACCCACCTACAATGAGCAGTTCTTC CASSHTGTPTYNEQFF
TRBD1 . TRBJ1-5 TRBV15 TGTGCCACCAGCAGTTACGGACAGGGGTATCAGCCCCAGCATTTT CATSSYGQGYQPQHF
. few TRBJ2-7 TRBV4-1 TGCGCCAGCAGCCAAGATGGCACATCTCGCCTCGAGCAGTACTTC CASSQDGTSRLEQYF
. . TRBJ2-3 TRBV5-1 TGCGCCAGCAGCTTGAGAGGCGAGGGGGGGATCACAGATACGCAGTATTTT CASSLRGEGGITDTQYF
TRBD1 . TRBJ1-5 TRBV3-1/TRBV3-2 TGTGCCAGCAGCGAGGACAGGTACCGCCAGCCCCAGCATTTT CASSEDRYRQPQHF
TRBD1 once TRBJ1-1 TRBV29-1 TGCAGCGTTCCGGGACAGGGACTCACTGAAGCTTTCTTT CSVPGQGLTEAFF
. few TRBJ2-7 TRBV27 TGTGCCAGCAGTTATAGTGAAACGACTCCAGGAGGGTACGAGCAGTACTTC CASSYSETTPGGYEQYF
TRBD1 . TRBJ1-5 TRBV7-2 TGTGCCAGCAGCATATACAGGGGAAGCAATCAGCCCCAGCATTTT CASSIYRGSNQPQHF
. . TRBJ1-1 TRBV7-3 TGTGCCAGCAGCTTCTCTGTCTCGTCAGAGAACACTGAAGCTTTCTTT CASSFSVSSENTEAFF
TRBD1 . TRBJ1-1 TRBV10-3 TGTGCCATCAGTGGAAACAGGGGGCAGGTTCGTTTCAACACTGAAGCTTTCTTT CAISGNRGQVRFNTEAFF
TRBD1 . TRBJ1-2 TRBV28 TGTGCCGGGACGACAGGGGGTCATGGCTACACCTTC CAGTTGGHGYTF
TRBD2 . TRBJ2-1 TRBV13 TGTGCCAGCAGCTTAGCAGCGGGAGGGACCTACAATGAGCAGTTCTTC CASSLAAGGTYNEQFF